One and the same sample provided the 2 T cell receptor beta chains below, sequenced in a study of T cell responses to AZD1222 COVID-19 vaccine. Clones were sequenced by immunoSEQ multiplex PCR, and TCRdb holds only the in-frame ones, with some missing. The sample gives approximately 160,000 clones, roughly 92% of which show up once; 5.1% is in the top ten. Sample: peripheral blood, taken 28 days after the second AZD1222 dose. The receptors stem from an adult who received the AZD1222 COVID-19 vaccine.

V and J are TRBV9 and TRBJ2-7, with D possibly being TRBD2 (7 bases). The length of the CDR3 is 13 residues. V lost 3 bases and J lost 3, with 10 bases in between. Germline assignment: CDR1 SGDLS and CDR2 YYNGEE. CDR3 region: CASSEGDYYEQYF. DNA for the CDR3: TGTGCCAGCAGCGAGGGGGACTACTACGAGCAGTACTTC.

The V call is TRBV7-9, the J call TRBJ1-1; unclear D gene. Germline CDR1 and CDR2: SEHNR and FQNEAQ (reference sequence). The CDR3 runs 14 residues. Trimming took off 2 bases at V and 0 bases at J, with 7 bases between the two ends. The CDR3 coding sequence is TGTGCCAGCAGCTTACAGGCAATGAACACTGAAGCTTTCTTT. Translating gives CASSLQAMNTEAFF.